The clone carrying this T cell receptor (beta chain) was counted ten times or more. The antigen is unknown. The sample belongs to a study of T-cell reconstitution after alpha-beta-depleted transplantation in children. The CDR3 covers 14 residues. Germline V gene sequence: CDR1 LGHNA, CDR2 YSLEER. The V end was cut by 0 bases, the J end by 2 bases, with 6 bases between. Study conclusions and caveats: T-cell numbers and diversity one year post-transplant derived largely from freshly generated T cells. Surviving recipient T cells and thymic progenitors accounted for the high day-60 TCRbeta diversity observed in some patients. There were reportedly several hundred expanded graft clones from which alpha-beta T cells came about two months after transplant.

Unique molecular identifiers were built into the TCRbeta library. Via MiXCR, TCRdb re-called the PCR reads, giving one row per CDR3 protein. This sample has approximately 490,000 distinct CDR3 sequences, with roughly a tenth found just once. The clonotype was recovered from a child aged 2 to 10 with inherited bone marrow failure, due to receive a stem cell transplant. The V and J genes are TRBV4-3 and TRBJ2-3; D may correspond to TRBD1 or TRBD2 (5 bases each). Here the sequenced sample was PBMCs, taken before TCRalphabeta/CD19-depleted stem cell transplant. Here the CDR3 DNA reads TGCGCCAGCAGCCAAGATGGGACCACAGATACGCAGTATTTT. Translating gives CASSQDGTTDTQYF.